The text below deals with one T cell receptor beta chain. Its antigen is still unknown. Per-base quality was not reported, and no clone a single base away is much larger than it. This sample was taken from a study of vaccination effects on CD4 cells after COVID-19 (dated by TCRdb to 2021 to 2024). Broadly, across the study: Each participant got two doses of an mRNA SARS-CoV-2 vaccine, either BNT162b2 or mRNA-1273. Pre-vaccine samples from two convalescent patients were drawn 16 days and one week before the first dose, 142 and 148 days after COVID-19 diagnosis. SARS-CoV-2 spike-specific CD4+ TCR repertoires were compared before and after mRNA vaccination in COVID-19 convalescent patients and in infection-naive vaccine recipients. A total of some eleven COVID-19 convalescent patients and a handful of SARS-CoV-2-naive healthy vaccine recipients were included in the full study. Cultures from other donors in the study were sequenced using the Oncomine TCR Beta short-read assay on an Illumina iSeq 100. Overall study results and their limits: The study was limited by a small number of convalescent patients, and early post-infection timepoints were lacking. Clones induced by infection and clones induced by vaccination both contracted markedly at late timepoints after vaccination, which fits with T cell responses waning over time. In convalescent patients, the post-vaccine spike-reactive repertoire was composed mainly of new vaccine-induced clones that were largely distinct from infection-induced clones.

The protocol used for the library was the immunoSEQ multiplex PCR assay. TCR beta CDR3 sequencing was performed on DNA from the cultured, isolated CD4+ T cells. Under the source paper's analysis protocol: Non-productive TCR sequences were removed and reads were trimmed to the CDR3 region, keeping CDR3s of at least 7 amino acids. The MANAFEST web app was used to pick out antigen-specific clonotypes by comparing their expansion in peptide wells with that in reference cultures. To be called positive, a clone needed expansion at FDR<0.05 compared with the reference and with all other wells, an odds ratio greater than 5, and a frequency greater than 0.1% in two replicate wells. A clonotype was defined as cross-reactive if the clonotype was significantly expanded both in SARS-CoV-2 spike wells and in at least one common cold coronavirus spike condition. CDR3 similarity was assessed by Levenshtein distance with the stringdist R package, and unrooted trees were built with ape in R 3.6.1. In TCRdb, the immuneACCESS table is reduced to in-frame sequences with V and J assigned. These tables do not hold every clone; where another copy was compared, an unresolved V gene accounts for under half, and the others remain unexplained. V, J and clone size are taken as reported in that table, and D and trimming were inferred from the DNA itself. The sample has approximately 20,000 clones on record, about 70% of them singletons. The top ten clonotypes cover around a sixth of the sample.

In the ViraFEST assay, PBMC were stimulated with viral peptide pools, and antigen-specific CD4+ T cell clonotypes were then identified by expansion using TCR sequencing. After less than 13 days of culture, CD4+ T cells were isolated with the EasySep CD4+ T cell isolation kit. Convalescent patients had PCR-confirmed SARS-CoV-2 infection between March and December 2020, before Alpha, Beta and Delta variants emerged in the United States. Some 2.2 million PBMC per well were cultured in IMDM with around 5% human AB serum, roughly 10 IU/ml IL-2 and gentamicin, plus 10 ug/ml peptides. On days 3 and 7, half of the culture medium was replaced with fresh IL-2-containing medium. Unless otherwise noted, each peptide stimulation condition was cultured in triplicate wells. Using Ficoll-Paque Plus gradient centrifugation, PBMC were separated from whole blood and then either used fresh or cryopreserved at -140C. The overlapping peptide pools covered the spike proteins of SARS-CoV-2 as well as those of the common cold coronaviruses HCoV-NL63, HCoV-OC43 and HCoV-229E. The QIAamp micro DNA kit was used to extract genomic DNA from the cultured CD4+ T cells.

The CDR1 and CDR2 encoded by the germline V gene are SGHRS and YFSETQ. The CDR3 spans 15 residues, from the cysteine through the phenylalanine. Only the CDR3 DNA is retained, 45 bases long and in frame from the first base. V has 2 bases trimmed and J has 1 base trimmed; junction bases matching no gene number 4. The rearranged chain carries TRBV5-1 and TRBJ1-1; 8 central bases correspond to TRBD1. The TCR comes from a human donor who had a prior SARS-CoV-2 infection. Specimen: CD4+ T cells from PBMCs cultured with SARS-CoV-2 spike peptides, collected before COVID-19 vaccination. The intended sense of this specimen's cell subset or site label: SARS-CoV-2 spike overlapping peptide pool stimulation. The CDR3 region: CASSFQGAANTEAFF. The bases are TGCGCCAGCAGCTTTCAGGGGGCAGCGAACACTGAAGCTTTCTTT.